These 6 T cell receptor beta chains came from one sample sequenced in a study of cytomegalovirus exposure and HLA in healthy donors. Primers for the PCR totalled 60 Vbeta and 13 Jbeta. TCRdb keeps only in-frame clones here, not all; method: immunoSEQ multiplex PCR. The sample lists about 130,000 clones, around 73% occurring once. Sequencing used PBMCs. The receptors come from a man aged 55 to 70 in good health and CMV-seropositive.

The chain uses TRBV6-1 and TRBJ2-7, with 10 positions matching TRBD1. Germline CDR1 is MNHNS and CDR2 is SASEGT. CDR3 size: 14 residues. V was pared by 6 bases and J by 1 base, with 3 bases of the junction left unmatched. Here the CDR3 reads CASRPGQGSYEQYF. The CDR3 nucleotides are TGTGCCAGCAGGCCGGGACAGGGGTCCTACGAGCAGTACTTC.

This clone was observed once. J is TRBJ1-2 and V is TRBV15; 8 nucleotides match TRBD1. V was pared by 2 bases and J by 4 bases, with 9 bases of the junction left unmatched. The CDR3 spans 16 residues. Germline CDR1 reads LNHNV; CDR2 reads YYDKDF (reference sequence). CDR3 bases: TGTGCCACCAGCAGAATTGCCGGACAGGGAACCTATGGCTACACCTTC. Translating it yields CATSRIAGQGTYGYTF.

The genes are TRBV30 and TRBJ1-4, with D unclear. Germline V gives CDR1 GTSNPN, CDR2 SVGIG (reference sequence). V lost 3 bases, J lost 5 bases, and 16 bases lay in between. The CDR3 sequence is 15 residues long. This CDR3 is CAWRLRVRGNEKLFF. CDR3 bases: TGTGCCTGGAGGCTAAGGGTGAGAGGGAATGAAAAACTGTTTTTT.

This clone was recorded once. V and J are TRBV5-4 and TRBJ2-7, with D maybe TRBD2 (5 bases). The V gene lost 4 bases and the J gene lost 2 bases, with 19 bases spanning the gap. Germline V lookup: CDR1 SGHNT, CDR2 YYREEE (reference sequence). This CDR3 region has 16 residues. The CDR3: CASSLPGEFGAYEQYF. CDR3 coding DNA: TGTGCCAGCAGCCTACCCGGGGAGTTTGGGGCCTACGAGCAGTACTTC.

The V call is TRBV9, the J call TRBJ2-3; 8 nucleotides line up with TRBD2. The ends lost 0 bases at V and 4 bases at J; junction bases unmatched: 1. This CDR3 spans 14 amino acids. The germline gives CDR1 SGDLS, CDR2 YYNGEE. For the CDR3, the DNA is TGTGCCAGCAGCGTAGGCGGGGGGCCAGATACGCAGTATTTT. This sequence encodes CASSVGGGPDTQYF.

The J gene is TRBJ1-4, the V gene TRBV5-5; no firm D call. This CDR3 is built from 14 residues. V lost 2 bases and J lost 3, with 8 bases in between. Germline lookup yields CDR1 SGHKS and CDR2 YYEKEE (reference sequence). DNA for the CDR3: TGTGCCAGCAGCTTAAGAGAGGCTAATGAAAAACTGTTTTTT. This sequence encodes CASSLREANEKLFF. The full variable domain, in which reference TRBV5-5 and TRBJ1-4 provide the parts outside the CDR3, is DAGVTQSPTHLIKTRGQQVTLRCSPISGHKSVSWYQQVLGQGPQFIFQYYEKEERGRGNFPDRFSARQFPNYSSELNVNALLLGDSALYLCASSLREANEKLFFGSGTQLSVL.